These 23 T cell receptor beta chains share one sample of origin, sequenced in a study of T cells in Graves' hyperthyroidism and ophthalmopathy. The source material, RNA transcripts, was used to amplify TCR beta CDR3 regions. The HTBI primer set served for first-round RT-PCR of the TCR CDR3. TCRdb re-derived calls from the multiplex PCR reads in MiXCR, one entry per CDR3 protein. The repertoire holds about 740,000 distinct CDR3 sequences, with roughly 15% as singletons. The sample comprised blood. Receptor source: a woman in her late teens or twenties with Graves' hyperthyroidism.

This clonotype came up many times. This chain connects TRBV5-5 to TRBJ1-1, with TRBD1 matching over 8 bases. CDR3 length equals 15 residues. J was trimmed by 0 bases and V by 4 bases; bases with no gene match: 5. Germline V gene lookup returns CDR1 SGHKS and CDR2 YYEKEE (reference sequence). CDR3 sequence: CASSQLQGVNTEAFF. For the CDR3, the DNA is TGTGCCAGCAGCCAGTTACAGGGGGTGAACACTGAAGCTTTCTTT.

This clonotype appeared many times. The CDR3 DNA follows: TGTGCCTGGAGGTCAGGGATTTACGAGCAGTACTTC. Translating it yields CAWRSGIYEQYF. The genes are TRBV30 and TRBJ2-7; tentative D call: TRBD1 (5 bases). The CDR3 loop spans 12 amino acids. Germline V gene sequence: CDR1 GTSNPN, CDR2 SVGIG (reference sequence). V lost 3 bases and J 4 bases, leaving 10 bases between the germline ends.

The chain is built from TRBV27 and TRBJ2-1, with D uncertain. The CDR3 has 13 residues. The germline gives CDR1 MNHEY, CDR2 SMNVEV (reference sequence). Trimming took off 5 bases at V and 3 bases at J, with 8 bases between the two ends. The CDR3 nucleotides read TGTGCCAGCAGTGGGCAGAACTACAATGAGCAGTTCTTC. Residues: CASSGQNYNEQFF.

V and J are TRBV29-1 and TRBJ2-1; TRBD2 aligns across 7 bases. Germline CDR1 and CDR2: SQVTM and ANQGSEA. V lost 3 bases to trimming and J lost 12 bases; unmatched junction nucleotides: 11. This CDR3 has 13 residues. The CDR3 sequence is CSVETGAGVGQFF. The CDR3 DNA follows: TGCAGCGTTGAGACCGGCGCGGGAGTAGGGCAGTTCTTC.

Comment on this clonotype: This clone may be a read error of a much larger clone one base away. V is TRBV6-2 or TRBV6-3 and J is TRBJ2-3, with 8 bases identical to TRBD2. Trimming cost V 8 bases and J 3 bases; bases outside gene matches: 10. The CDR3 sequence is 15 residues long. Per germline, CDR1 MNHEY and CDR2 SVGEGT. The CDR3 region is CASGQAGDVTDTQYF. CDR3 DNA: TGTGCCAGCGGGCAAGCGGGAGATGTGACAGATACGCAGTATTTT.

V usage is TRBV20-1 and J usage is TRBJ2-5, with 16 bases fitting TRBD2. Trimming removed 5 bases from V and 0 bases from J; junction bases left unmatched: 6. Per germline, CDR1 DFQATT and CDR2 SNEGSKA (reference sequence). This CDR3 is 17 amino acids long. In nucleotides, the CDR3 is TGCAGTGCTGGGACTAGCGGGAGGGGGGGGTACCAAGAGACCCAGTACTTC. This sequence encodes CSAGTSGRGGYQETQYF.

This clonotype has more than one count but fewer than ten. In DNA, the CDR3 is TGTGCCAGCAGCTTAGTCGCGGTCGGGGAGCTGTTTTTT. It translates to CASSLVAVGELFF. The chain uses TRBV7-9 and TRBJ2-2, with D unclear. Germline V gives CDR1 SEHNR, CDR2 FQNEAQ (reference sequence). V lost 1 base and J lost 7, with 7 bases in between. The CDR3 contains 13 residues.

The chain uses TRBV7-9 and TRBJ2-7; D not certain. CDR3 size: 14 residues. V lost 1 base, J lost 3 bases, and 10 bases lay in between. Germline values: CDR1 SEHNR, CDR2 FQNEAQ (reference sequence). CDR3 amino acids: CASSLGARNYEQYF. The CDR3, as DNA: TGTGCCAGCAGCTTAGGGGCCAGAAACTACGAGCAGTACTTC.

As regards this clonotype: One end of the junction does not line up with germline, which may come from a read error. The CDR3 nucleotides read TGCGCCAGCAGTCAGAGAGGGGAACGAGATACGCAGTATTTT. It is translated as CASSQRGERDTQYF. The V gene is TRBV6-9, the J gene TRBJ2-3; the D gene could be TRBD1 or TRBD2 (5 bases each). CDR1 is MNHGY, CDR2 SVAAGI, per germline. CDR3 size: 14 residues.

This clonotype was picked up many times. V gene TRBV12-3 or TRBV12-4 combines with J gene TRBJ2-7, with a tentative D call TRBD1 (5 bases). V was clipped by 5 bases and J by 5 bases, with 16 bases between them. The CDR3 is made up of 14 amino acids. The CDR3 spells CASSHQGLDHEQYF. The DNA for the CDR3 is TGTGCCAGCAGTCATCAGGGTTTGGACCACGAGCAGTACTTC.

V and J are TRBV9 and TRBJ1-2; 8 bases are shared with TRBD1. Germline trimming cut 2 bases from V and 6 bases from J; bases unmatched to any gene: 9. Germline loops: CDR1 SGDLS, CDR2 YYNGEE. This CDR3 has 15 amino acids. CDR3 sequence reads: CASSVQGANSDGYTF. DNA of the CDR3: TGTGCCAGCAGCGTTCAGGGGGCGAATTCGGATGGCTACACCTTC.

This clonotype was seen many times. The chain carries TRBV7-9 and TRBJ2-1; possible D gene TRBD2, 5 bases. Per germline, CDR1 SEHNR and CDR2 FQNEAQ (reference sequence). The CDR3 runs 15 residues. Trimming stripped 5 bases from V and 4 bases from J, with 15 bases between. The DNA for the CDR3 is TGTGCCAGCAGCCGAGGGCGTCCCCAATACAATGAGCAGTTCTTC. It translates to CASSRGRPQYNEQFF.

The table lists this clonotype with a few counts. CDR3 loop: CASSPRRPGMGSYNEQFF. The CDR3 nucleotides read TGTGCCAGCAGCCCCCGGAGGCCGGGGATGGGCTCCTACAATGAGCAGTTCTTC. This chain links TRBV11-2 with TRBJ2-1; possible D gene TRBD2, 5 bases. Germline V lookup: CDR1 SGHAT, CDR2 FQNNGV. V was pared by 5 bases and J by 0 bases, with 20 bases between. There are 18 residues in the CDR3.

This clonotype has only a few counts. This sequence joins TRBV30 and TRBJ2-1, with 7 bases identical to TRBD2. The junction had 5 bases not matched to a gene; V was cut back by 4 bases and J by 2 bases. This CDR3 has 14 residues. Germline assignment: CDR1 GTSNPN and CDR2 SVGIG (reference sequence). CDR3: CAWKSGVTYNEQFF. The CDR3 nucleotides are TGTGCCTGGAAGAGCGGGGTGACCTACAATGAGCAGTTCTTC.

V and J are TRBV14 and TRBJ2-5, with 10 bases lining up with TRBD2. The trim removed 2 bases at V and 4 bases at J, leaving 4 bases unmatched. Per the germline V gene, CDR1 is SGHDN and CDR2 is FVKESK. The CDR3 totals 15 residues. CDR3 in amino acids: CASSQSGRARETQYF. The CDR3 coding sequence is TGTGCCAGCAGCCAAAGCGGGAGGGCCCGAGAGACCCAGTACTTC.

The rearrangement links TRBV19 to TRBJ1-6; 9 nucleotides match TRBD1. Unmatched junction bases numbered 3, after V lost 6 bases and J lost 3 bases. CDR3 length: 15 residues. Germline V lookup: CDR1 LNHDA, CDR2 SQIVND (reference sequence). CDR3 protein: CASSNRGLYNSPLHF. CDR3 nucleotide sequence: TGTGCCAGTAGCAACAGGGGGCTCTATAATTCACCCCTCCACTTT. The full variable domain, rest sourced from reference TRBV19 and TRBJ1-6, is DGGITQSPKYLFRKEGQNVTLSCEQNLNHDAMYWYRQDPGQGLRLIYYSQIVNDFQKGDIAEGYSVSREKKESFPLTVTSAQKNPTAFYLCASSNRGLYNSPLHFGNGTRLTVT.

The CDR3 nucleotides read TGTGCCTGGAGTACGTGGGAGGGCTACAATGAGCAGTTCTTC. This encodes CAWSTWEGYNEQFF. The rearrangement uses TRBV30 and TRBJ2-1; 7 bases map to TRBD2. Trimming removed 2 bases from V and 3 bases from J; junction bases left unmatched: 4. The CDR3 is 14 residues long. In germline, CDR1 is GTSNPN, CDR2 SVGIG (reference sequence).

The chain uses TRBV10-3 and TRBJ1-4; D is ambiguous. V lost 0 bases and J 8 bases, leaving 10 bases between the germline ends. This CDR3 is 14 amino acids long. Germline loops: CDR1 ENHRY, CDR2 SYGVKD. The CDR3 coding sequence is TGTGCCATCAGTGAGTCTGCGGGATTCGAAAAACTGTTTTTT. Translating gives CAISESAGFEKLFF.

In this sample, this clonotype turned up a few times. V and J are TRBV4-1 and TRBJ1-2, with TRBD1 identical over 9 bases. Per germline, CDR1 MGHRA and CDR2 YSYEKL. The CDR3 is 17 amino acids. The V segment lost 4 bases and the J segment 0 bases; nucleotides outside the gene matches: 9. The CDR3 loop reads CASSPKLGQGPNYGYTF. The CDR3 DNA sequence: TGCGCCAGCAGCCCAAAACTGGGACAGGGCCCTAACTATGGCTACACCTTC.

This clonotype was observed at least ten times. V usage is TRBV3-1 and J usage is TRBJ2-3, with no clear D. Germline V gene sequence: CDR1 LGHDT, CDR2 YNNKEL (reference sequence). Trimming cost V 0 bases and J 3 bases, with 16 bases left between them. This CDR3 contains 17 residues. The CDR3 is CASSQDSARPPTDTQYF. CDR3 nucleotides: TGTGCCAGCAGCCAAGATTCAGCTAGGCCCCCAACAGATACGCAGTATTTT.

This clonotype showed up just a few times. The chain couples TRBV29-1 to TRBJ1-1, with 8 bases that match TRBD1. The junction had 14 bases not matched to a gene; V was cut back by 6 bases and J by 5 bases. The CDR3 is made up of 15 amino acids. CDR1 SQVTM and CDR2 ANQGSEA come from the germline V gene. The CDR3 bases are TGCAGCGTAGGCCCAGCAGGGGGCGTGGGGACTGAAGCTTTCTTT. Translation gives CSVGPAGGVGTEAFF.

In this sample, this clonotype turned up many times. V gene TRBV20-1 combines with J gene TRBJ2-1; the D gene is possibly TRBD2 (6 bases). Germline V gene lookup returns CDR1 DFQATT and CDR2 SNEGSKA (reference sequence). This CDR3 comprises 16 residues. Trimming left V 5 bases short and J 1 base short, with 18 bases between. Here the CDR3 DNA reads TGCAGTGCTTGGACTTTAGCGGACAATTCCTACAATGAGCAGTTCTTC. This codes for CSAWTLADNSYNEQFF.

A few counts support this clonotype. The chain combines TRBV19 with TRBJ1-5, with D uncertain. V was trimmed by 5 bases and J by 6 bases, leaving 14 bases between them. From germline, CDR1 is LNHDA and CDR2 SQIVND (reference sequence). The CDR3 length is 14 residues. The CDR3 bases are TGTGCCAGTAGTCATAAAACCAGGAGTCAGCCCCAGCATTTT. Amino acids: CASSHKTRSQPQHF. The complete variable domain, with remaining parts taken from reference TRBV19 and TRBJ1-5, reads DGGITQSPKYLFRKEGQNVTLSCEQNLNHDAMYWYRQDPGQGLRLIYYSQIVNDFQKGDIAEGYSVSREKKESFPLTVTSAQKNPTAFYLCASSHKTRSQPQHFGDGTRLSIL.